These 25 T cell receptor beta chains share one sample of origin, sequenced in a study of blood T cell repertoires in COVID-19. Assay: immunoSEQ multiplex PCR; the TCRdb copy retains only in-frame clones and omits some. Here the sample spans over 200,000 clones, approximately 80% being singletons. Sequencing was carried out using PBMCs or T cells enriched from blood (not recorded which). All receptors derive from a woman aged 50 to 60 with acute COVID-19.

J is TRBJ2-5 and V is TRBV19; TRBD2 agrees at 12 bases. The germline V gene encodes CDR1 LNHDA and CDR2 SQIVND (reference sequence). The J segment lost 2 bases and the V segment lost 4 bases, leaving 2 bases of the junction unmatched. The CDR3 totals 15 residues. The DNA for the CDR3 is TGTGCCAGTAGTAAGCTAGCGGGAGGGCAAGAGACCCAGTACTTC. Translating it yields CASSKLAGGQETQYF.

Points on this clone: One junction end disagrees with the germline gene, perhaps due to a read error. The V and J genes are TRBV6-2 or TRBV6-3 and TRBJ2-7; a possible D gene is TRBD1 (6 bases). Looked up from germline, CDR1 is MNHEY and CDR2 is SVGEGT. This CDR3 has 11 amino acids. The CDR3 coding sequence is TGTGCCAGCAGTTCTATGACAGGTTCCGACTTC. Its protein is CASSSMTGSDF.

This clone was seen once. The rearrangement links TRBV18 to TRBJ2-3; D call uncertain. V was clipped by 6 bases and J by 1 base, with 11 bases between them. Germline V gene lookup returns CDR1 KGHSH and CDR2 LQKENI. This CDR3 has 14 residues. Written as DNA, the CDR3 is TGTGCCAGCTCCACCAACATTCGCACAGATACGCAGTATTTT. Translation: CASSTNIRTDTQYF.

The chain carries TRBV5-4 and TRBJ2-5; D is perhaps TRBD1 (5 bases). This CDR3 contains 14 residues. V was pared by 5 bases and J by 3 bases, with 14 bases between. Germline values: CDR1 SGHNT, CDR2 YYREEE (reference sequence). The CDR3 DNA reads TGTGCCAGCAGATACGACAAAGGGGAAGAGACCCAGTACTTC. Its protein product is CASRYDKGEETQYF.

The chain has TRBV29-1 and TRBJ2-1, with 11 bases lining up with TRBD2. The CDR3 has 14 residues. Germline V gene lookup returns CDR1 SQVTM and CDR2 ANQGSEA. V shed 7 bases, J shed 4 bases, and the junction held 6 bases outside the gene matches. CDR3 sequence (DNA): TGCAGCGCGAAGACTAGCGGGACTTACAATGAGCAGTTCTTC. Translated: CSAKTSGTYNEQFF.

The genes are TRBV28 and TRBJ1-2; D is perhaps TRBD1 (5 bases). The CDR3 totals 14 residues. Per the germline V gene, CDR1 is MDHEN and CDR2 is SYDVKM. The V gene lost 5 bases and the J gene lost 0 bases, with 10 bases spanning the gap. This chain's CDR3 is CASSASGPNYGYTF. The CDR3 DNA is TGTGCCAGCAGTGCATCAGGGCCTAACTATGGCTACACCTTC.

The V call is TRBV7-8, the J call TRBJ1-1; no definite D call. Germline V CDR1 and CDR2: SGHVS, FQNEAQ. The CDR3 extends over 15 amino acids. Trimming removed 7 bases from V and 4 bases from J, with 19 bases in between. CDR3 in amino acids: CASTKMQTTGTEAFF. In nucleotides, the CDR3 is TGTGCCAGCACCAAAATGCAAACTACGGGCACTGAAGCTTTCTTT.

The chain couples TRBV27 to TRBJ1-2; weak D call: TRBD1 (6 bases). Trimming took 2 bases from V and 6 from J, leaving 10 bases between them. This CDR3 has 13 residues. Germline CDR1 is MNHEY and CDR2 is SMNVEV (reference sequence). This chain's CDR3 is CASSLRGADGYTF. In DNA, the CDR3 is TGTGCCAGCAGTTTACGGGGGGCTGATGGCTACACCTTC.

V usage is TRBV7-2 and J usage is TRBJ2-3; tentatively, D is TRBD1 (6 bases). The CDR3 is made up of 17 amino acids. From germline, CDR1 is SGHTA and CDR2 FQGNSA. Trimming left V 5 bases short and J 0 bases short, with 18 bases between. CDR3 in DNA: TGTGCCAGCAGCCCCCAAGGGACACCTAGAAGCACAGATACGCAGTATTTT. This translates into CASSPQGTPRSTDTQYF.

The chain couples TRBV2 to TRBJ2-7, with 7 bases identical to TRBD1. The CDR3 sequence is 14 residues long. The germline gives CDR1 SNHLY, CDR2 FYNNEI. With V trimmed by 6 bases and J by 4 bases, 9 bases remained unmatched. CDR3 sequence (DNA): TGTGCCAGCAGACGCACCGGGACAGATTACGAGCAGTACTTC. Its translation is CASRRTGTDYEQYF.

The chain links TRBV7-6 to TRBJ2-1; D possibly corresponds to TRBD1 (6 bases). V lost 1 base and J 8 bases, leaving 15 bases between the germline ends. The CDR3 contains 15 residues. Germline loops: CDR1 SGHVS, CDR2 FNYEAQ. The CDR3 is CASSLGAGVSYEQFF. Here the CDR3 DNA reads TGTGCCAGCAGCTTAGGAGCAGGGGTTAGTTATGAGCAGTTCTTC.

The chain has TRBV28 and TRBJ1-5; D might be TRBD1 (6 bases). This CDR3 region has 13 residues. V dropped 6 bases and J dropped 4 bases, with 10 bases sitting between them. Germline V gene lookup returns CDR1 MDHEN and CDR2 SYDVKM. The CDR3 loop is CASRDSKNQPQHF. The CDR3 region has the DNA TGTGCCAGCAGGGACAGTAAAAATCAGCCCCAGCATTTT.

In nucleotides, the CDR3 is TGCGCCAGCAGCACCCAGGGGAGTCTTGAAAAACTGTTTTTT. It translates to CASSTQGSLEKLFF. This rearrangement joins TRBV5-1 to TRBJ1-4; D may be TRBD1 (6 bases). CDR1 SGHRS and CDR2 YFSETQ come from the germline V gene. The CDR3 contains 14 residues. Trimming removed 4 bases at V and 7 bases at J, with 14 bases between.

This chain joins TRBV7-8 and TRBJ1-1; 9 nucleotides align to TRBD1. V trimming: 1 base; J trimming: 6 bases; junction bases outside the gene matches: 3. Per germline, CDR1 SGHVS and CDR2 FQNEAQ. The CDR3 runs to 14 residues. CDR3 sequence: CASSLDRGHAEAFF. The CDR3 bases are TGTGCCAGCAGCTTAGACAGGGGGCACGCTGAAGCTTTCTTT.

The chain uses TRBV3-1 (or the pseudogene TRBV3-2) and TRBJ2-3; 11 bases are a match to TRBD2. Germline values: CDR1 LGHDT, CDR2 YNNKEL (reference sequence). With 1 base clipped from V and 4 bases from J, the junction kept 10 bases outside the gene matches. The CDR3 is 18 amino acids. For the CDR3, the DNA is TGTGCCAGCAGCCAAGGACGGCTAGCGGGGGGCCGCGCAGATACGCAGTATTTT. It encodes CASSQGRLAGGRADTQYF.

The chain has TRBV13 and TRBJ2-1; D ambiguous. This CDR3 contains 13 residues. V was trimmed by 5 bases and J by 6 bases, leaving 11 bases between them. Germline V gives CDR1 PRHDT, CDR2 FYEKMQ (reference sequence). The CDR3 is CASSRNLFNEQFF. DNA for the CDR3: TGTGCCAGCAGCCGTAACTTGTTCAATGAGCAGTTCTTC. The full variable domain, completed using reference TRBV13 and TRBJ2-1, is AAGVIQSPRHLIKEKRETATLKCYPIPRHDTVYWYQQGPGQDPQFLISFYEKMQSDKGSIPDRFSAQQFSDYHSELNMSSLELGDSALYFCASSRNLFNEQFFGPGTRLTVL.

This clone was seen only a few times. The CDR3 sequence is CASRIGQDNSPLHF. The CDR3 DNA is TGTGCCAGCAGAATTGGACAGGATAATTCACCCCTCCACTTT. The V call is TRBV6-4, the J call TRBJ1-6; 7 nucleotides line up with TRBD1. The germline V gene encodes CDR1 MRHNA and CDR2 SNTAGT. The V gene end was trimmed by 6 bases and the J gene end by 5 bases; junction bases not matched to a gene: 4. CDR3 length equals 14 residues.

This chain joins TRBV28 and TRBJ2-7; TRBD1 matches at 9 bases. V trimming: 3 bases; J trimming: 4 bases; junction bases outside the gene matches: 7. CDR3 size: 15 residues. Germline V gene data show CDR1 as MDHEN and CDR2 as SYDVKM. The CDR3 region has the DNA TGTGCCAGCAGTTTCGCCGGGACAGGGTATTACGAGCAGTACTTC. It specifies CASSFAGTGYYEQYF.

The chain joins TRBV7-6 to TRBJ2-1, with 8 bases lining up with TRBD2. Germline-derived CDR1 and CDR2 are SGHVS and FNYEAQ. Trimming at V came to 3 bases and at J to 4 bases, leaving 8 bases not matched to a gene. This CDR3 contains 16 residues. The CDR3 is CASSLAPRGGYNEQFF. The CDR3 bases are TGTGCCAGCAGCTTGGCCCCACGGGGGGGTTACAATGAGCAGTTCTTC.

The chain recombines TRBV7-9 with TRBJ2-2; possibly TRBD1 for D (6 bases). Trimming removed 5 bases from V and 1 base from J, with 11 bases in between. CDR1 SEHNR and CDR2 FQNEAQ come from the germline V gene (reference sequence). This CDR3 contains 15 residues. CDR3 DNA: TGTGCCAGCAGCCTACAGGGATTGAACACCGGGGAGCTGTTTTTT. Protein: CASSLQGLNTGELFF.

The chain uses TRBV7-9 and TRBJ2-2; TRBD1 matches 7 bases. The CDR3 contains 14 residues. Germline CDR1 SEHNR, CDR2 FQNEAQ (reference sequence). Trimming at V came to 7 bases and at J to 7 bases, leaving 9 bases not matched to a gene. The CDR3 is CASTLHPGGGELFF. The CDR3 bases are TGTGCCAGCACCCTACACCCAGGGGGCGGGGAGCTGTTTTTT.

The V call is TRBV20-1, the J call TRBJ1-1, with D perhaps matching TRBD1 (6 bases). Per germline, CDR1 DFQATT and CDR2 SNEGSKA (reference sequence). This CDR3 has 11 amino acids. V lost 6 bases and J lost 5, with 10 bases in between. The CDR3 reads CSAQGQTEAFF. The CDR3 DNA reads TGCAGTGCACAGGGTCAGACTGAAGCTTTCTTT.

This chain joins TRBV29-1 and TRBJ1-5; TRBD1 might be the D (6 bases). The CDR3 loop spans 12 amino acids. The germline V gene has CDR1 SQVTM and CDR2 ANQGSEA. V was shortened by 4 bases and J by 2 bases, with 6 bases between the two germline ends. Written as DNA, the CDR3 is TGCAGCGTTGGACAGGGCAATCAGCCCCAGCATTTT. Translated, it gives CSVGQGNQPQHF.

The chain uses TRBV7-2 and TRBJ2-1; 13 nucleotides line up with TRBD2. CDR3 size: 15 residues. V trimming: 4 bases; J trimming: 5 bases; junction bases outside the gene matches: 2. The V gene's germline CDR1 is SGHTA and CDR2 FQGNSA. The CDR3 loop is CASSSGTSGNNEQFF. The CDR3 DNA follows: TGTGCCAGCAGCTCGGGGACTAGCGGGAACAATGAGCAGTTCTTC.

This chain uses TRBV27 with TRBJ2-5, with D possibly matching TRBD2 (5 bases). The CDR3 extends over 18 amino acids. In germline, CDR1 is MNHEY, CDR2 SMNVEV (reference sequence). V lost 5 bases to trimming and J lost 3 bases, with 25 bases between them. For the CDR3, the DNA is TGTGCCAGCAGTCCAACCTACGGGGTGGTCTTGAAAGAAGAGACCCAGTACTTC. This translates into CASSPTYGVVLKEETQYF.